Listed here are 7 T cell receptor beta chains from one sample, sequenced in a study of a mutant IDH1 vaccine in newly diagnosed glioma. Time point here: week 47, end of study. Doses consisted of 300 ug of mutant IDH1 20-mer peptide each, paired with topical imiquimod. Libraries were prepared by immunoSEQ multiplex PCR; TCRdb keeps only in-frame clonotypes and omits some of them. The data contain some 50,000 clones, roughly 61% of them singletons. No antigen has been identified for these receptors. The sample in question was peripheral blood mononuclear cells (PBMCs), obtained from a glioma patient whose treatment included an IDH1 peptide vaccine. These TCRs come from a middle-aged man with glioma. Some clones in this sample may be carry-over from other donors' samples.

In its sample, this clone was seen a few times. V usage is TRBV5-8 and J usage is TRBJ1-4, with 8 nucleotides matching TRBD1. The CDR3 runs to 17 residues. Trimming took 4 bases from V and 6 from J; bases not matched to a gene: 14. In germline, CDR1 is SGHTS, CDR2 YDEGEE. This chain's CDR3 is CASSPGTGGPQDEKLFF. Here the CDR3 DNA reads TGTGCCAGCAGCCCCGGGACAGGAGGACCGCAGGATGAAAAACTGTTTTTT.

The CDR3 sequence is CASSQEVPGPLHF. In DNA form, the CDR3 reads TGCGCCAGCAGCCAAGAGGTTCCCGGCCCCCTCCACTTT. The chain links TRBV4-1 to TRBJ1-6, with D uncertain. The CDR3 contains 13 residues. Germline assignment: CDR1 MGHRA and CDR2 YSYEKL. V was pared by 0 bases and J by 13 bases, with 10 bases between.

The V gene is TRBV6-5, the J gene TRBJ2-7; a possible D gene is TRBD2 (6 bases). Germline CDR1 reads MNHEY; CDR2 reads SVGAGI. The CDR3 spans 15 residues. The V end was cut by 5 bases, the J end by 2 bases, with 16 bases between. CDR3 sequence: CASSGGGGSTYEQYF. DNA for the CDR3: TGTGCCAGCAGTGGGGGAGGAGGGTCAACCTACGAGCAGTACTTC.

The sample holds a few counts of this clone. The V and J genes are TRBV7-8 and TRBJ1-2, with a weak D call TRBD1 (6 bases). CDR1 and CDR2 (germline): SGHVS, FQNEAQ. The CDR3 runs 14 residues. Trimming took off 5 bases at V and 0 bases at J, with 10 bases between the two ends. This chain's CDR3 is CASSARTANYGYTF. CDR3 bases: TGTGCCAGCAGCGCTCGGACAGCTAACTATGGCTACACCTTC.

The CDR3 DNA follows: TGTGCCAGCAGCAAGGGGCAGGGGCGCTACGAGCAGTACTTC. This gives the protein CASSKGQGRYEQYF. V is TRBV5-6 and J is TRBJ2-7; tentatively, D is TRBD1 (6 bases). The CDR3 is made up of 14 amino acids. The germline gives CDR1 SGHDT, CDR2 YYEEEE. The V gene lost 4 bases and the J gene lost 3 bases, with 14 bases spanning the gap.

In this sample, this clone turned up once. This chain joins TRBV28 and TRBJ2-4; D possibly uses TRBD1 or TRBD2 (5 bases each). V was trimmed by 3 bases and J by 6 bases, leaving 9 bases between them. In germline, CDR1 is MDHEN, CDR2 SYDVKM. The CDR3 runs 13 residues. The CDR3 bases are TGTGCCAGCAGTTTCGTGGGGGTAAACATTCAGTACTTC. Its translation: CASSFVGVNIQYF.

This clone occurred a few times. This chain joins TRBV28 and TRBJ1-5; no clear D gene. Germline loops: CDR1 MDHEN, CDR2 SYDVKM. Between the trimmed V and J ends, which lost 3 bases and 0 bases, there was a span of 12 bases. The CDR3 length is 16 residues. CDR3 nucleotide sequence: TGTGCCAGCAGTTTTCCCCACCCTTATAGCAATCAGCCCCAGCATTTT. Protein sequence: CASSFPHPYSNQPQHF.